The rows below give T cell receptor beta chains drawn from one sample of a study of CD8+CD57+ T cells in acquired aplastic anemia. TCRdb ran MiXCR on the reads and lists one entry per CDR3 protein. The table lists a few hundred thousand distinct CDR3 sequences, 82% of them singletons. The sample was sorted CD4+, CD8+, or CD8+CD57+ T cells (not recorded which) from PBMCs. Every receptor here comes from a human donor with aplastic anemia. CDR3s include the opening cysteine and the closing phenylalanine or tryptophan. Each record gives: V gene, J gene, CDR3 length, clone size, D gene, CDR3 protein, CDR3 DNA. D genes are given only for firm matches. Some rows mark clone size as missing; the rest say once, few, many or name a class of expanded clone.

V: TRBV11-3; J: TRBJ2-3; length: 14; size: NA; D: TRBD2; CDR3: CASSPGGRTDTQYF; DNA: TGTGCCAGCAGCCCGGGGGGGCGCACAGATACGCAGTATTTT
V: TRBV19; J: TRBJ2-1; length: 15; size: NA; D: NA; CDR3: CASSIASEGDNEQFF; DNA: TGTGCCAGTAGTATAGCTAGCGAGGGGGACAATGAGCAGTTCTTC
V: TRBV19; J: TRBJ2-3; length: 15; size: NA; D: NA; CDR3: CASSIAIADNNEQFF; DNA: TGTGCCAGTAGTATAGCTATAGCGGACAACAATGAGCAGTTCTTT
V: TRBV7-9; J: TRBJ1-2; length: 14; size: once; D: NA; CDR3: CASSLGGTFYGYTF; DNA: TGTGCCAGCAGCTTAGGAGGGACCTTCTATGGCTACACCTTC
V: TRBV2; J: TRBJ1-1; length: 15; size: NA; D: NA; CDR3: CASSEGGTMNTEAFF; DNA: TGTGCCAGCAGTGAAGGGGGCACCATGAACACTGAAGCTTTCTTT
V: TRBV7-6; J: TRBJ2-3; length: 14; size: NA; D: NA; CDR3: CASSLARGSDTQFF; DNA: TGTGCCAGCAGCTTAGCTAGAGGTAGTGATACTCAGTTTTTT
V: TRBV7-8; J: TRBJ2-1; length: 13; size: NA; D: NA; CDR3: CASSEGGGHDQHF; DNA: TGTGCCAGCAGTGAAGGGGGAGGTCATGATCAGCACTTC
V: TRBV6-5; J: TRBJ1-1; length: 17; size: many; D: TRBD1; CDR3: CASSYSGTDRENTEAFF; DNA: TGTGCCAGCAGTTACTCAGGAACGGACAGGGAGAACACTGAAGCTTTCTTT
V: TRBV19; J: TRBJ1-6; length: 16; size: NA; D: NA; CDR3: CASSKERTGFNSPLHF; DNA: TGTGCCAGTAGTAAGGAACGGACGGGATTTAATTCACCCCTCCACTTT
V: TRBV29-1; J: TRBJ2-3; length: 18; size: many; D: TRBD2; CDR3: CSVKMGLAGEFRADTQYF; DNA: TGCAGCGTTAAGATGGGACTAGCGGGAGAGTTTCGCGCAGATACGCAGTATTTT
V: TRBV7-9; J: TRBJ1-1; length: 15; size: NA; D: NA; CDR3: CASSLGLTENTEAFF; DNA: TGTGCCAGCAGCTTAGGGCTGACAGAGAACACTGAAGCTTTCTTT
V: TRBV7-9; J: TRBJ1-1; length: 15; size: once; D: NA; CDR3: CASSLAVSYGTNAFF; DNA: TGTGCCAGCAGCTTAGCGGTTAGCTACGGGACCAACGCTTTCTTT
V: TRBV7-8; J: TRBJ2-1; length: 15; size: NA; D: NA; CDR3: CASSQGGGYGQDEFF; DNA: TGTGCCAGCAGCCAGGGGGGAGGATACGGTCAGGATGAGTTCTTC
V: TRBV7-9; J: TRBJ1-2; length: 13; size: NA; D: NA; CDR3: CACSSPAGHGYTF; DNA: TGTGCCTGCAGTTCCCCTGCCGGCCATGGCTACACCTTC
V: TRBV20-1; J: TRBJ2-7; length: 13; size: NA; D: NA; CDR3: CSARALPGREQYF; DNA: TGCAGTGCCCGAGCCCTACCGGGACGCGAGCAGTACTTC